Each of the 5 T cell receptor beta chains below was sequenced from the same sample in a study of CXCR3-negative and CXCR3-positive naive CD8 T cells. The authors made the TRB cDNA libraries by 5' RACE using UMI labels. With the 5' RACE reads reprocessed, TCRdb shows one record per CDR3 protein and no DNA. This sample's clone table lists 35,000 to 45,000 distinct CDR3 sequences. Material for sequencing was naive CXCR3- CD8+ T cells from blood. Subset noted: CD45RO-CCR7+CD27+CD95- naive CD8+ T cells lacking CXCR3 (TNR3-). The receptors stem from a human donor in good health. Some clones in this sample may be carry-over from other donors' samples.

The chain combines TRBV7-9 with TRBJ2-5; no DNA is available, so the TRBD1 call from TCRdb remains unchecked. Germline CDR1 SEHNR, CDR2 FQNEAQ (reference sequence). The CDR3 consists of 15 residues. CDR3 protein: CASSLPWTGLETQYF. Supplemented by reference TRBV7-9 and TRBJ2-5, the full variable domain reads DTGVSQNPRHKITKRGQNVTFRCDPISEHNRLYWYRQTLGQGPEFLTYFQNEAQLEKSRLLSDRFSAERPKGSFSTLEIQRTEQGDSAMYLCASSLPWTGLETQYFGPGTRLLVL.

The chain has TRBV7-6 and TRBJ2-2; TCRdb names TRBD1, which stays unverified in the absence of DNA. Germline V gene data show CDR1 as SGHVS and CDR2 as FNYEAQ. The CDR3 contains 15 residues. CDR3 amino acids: CASSHPLTGSGELFF.

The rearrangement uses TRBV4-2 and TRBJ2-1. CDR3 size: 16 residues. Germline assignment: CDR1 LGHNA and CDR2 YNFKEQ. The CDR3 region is CASSLRGTVDNNEQFF.

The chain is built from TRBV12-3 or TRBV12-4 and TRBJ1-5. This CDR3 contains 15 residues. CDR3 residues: CASSFAGGGNQPQHF.

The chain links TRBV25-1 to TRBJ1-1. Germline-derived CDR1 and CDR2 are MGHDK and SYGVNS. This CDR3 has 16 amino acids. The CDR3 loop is CASSDLGLTLNTEAFF. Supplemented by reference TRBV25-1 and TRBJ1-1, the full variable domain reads EADIYQTPRYLVIGTGKKITLECSQTMGHDKMYWYQQDPGMELHLIHYSYGVNSTEKGDLSSESTVSRIRTEHFPLTLESARPSHTSQYLCASSDLGLTLNTEAFFGQGTRLTVV.